This paragraph covers one TCR beta chain sequence. The V gene end was trimmed by 5 bases and the J gene end by 7 bases; junction bases not matched to a gene: 16. The CDR3 runs to 16 residues. Germline loops: CDR1 MDHEN, CDR2 SYDVKM. A J-beta primer mix and a sample-barcoded 5' primer were used in a second PCR of about 6 to 12 cycles. TCRdb used MiXCR to reprocess the 5' RACE reads, holding one entry per CDR3 protein. The sample includes some 760,000 distinct CDR3 sequences, more than 20% seen only once; the top ten take roughly 9%. This record comes from a study of blood T cells in healthy people across ages. The same sample was also studied in work on T cells of mothers and their children.

The clonotype was recovered from a boy younger than 18 in good health. The sample was blood. V and J are TRBV28 and TRBJ2-7, with 8 bases matching TRBD1. The CDR3 loop is CASSSLRTGISIEQYF. The CDR3 nucleotides are TGTGCCAGCAGTAGTCTCCGGACAGGGATTAGCATTGAGCAGTACTTC.